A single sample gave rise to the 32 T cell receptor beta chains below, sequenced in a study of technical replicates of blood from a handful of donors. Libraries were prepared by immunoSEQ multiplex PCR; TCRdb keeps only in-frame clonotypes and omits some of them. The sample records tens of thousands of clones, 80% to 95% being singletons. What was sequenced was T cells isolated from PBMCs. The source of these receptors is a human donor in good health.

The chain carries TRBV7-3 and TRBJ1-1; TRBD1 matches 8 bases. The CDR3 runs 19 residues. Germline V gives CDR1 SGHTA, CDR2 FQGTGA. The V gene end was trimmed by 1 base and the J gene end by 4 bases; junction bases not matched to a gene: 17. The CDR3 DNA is TGTGCCAGCAGCTTAAACGCGCGCGGGTCAGGGGGCGCAGGCACTGAAGCTTTCTTT. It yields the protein CASSLNARGSGGAGTEAFF. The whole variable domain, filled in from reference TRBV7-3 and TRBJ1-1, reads GAGVSQTPSNKVTEKGKYVELRCDPISGHTALYWYRQSLGQGPEFLIYFQGTGAADDSGLPNDRFFAVRPEGSVSTLKIQRTERGDSAVYLCASSLNARGSGGAGTEAFFGQGTRLTVV.

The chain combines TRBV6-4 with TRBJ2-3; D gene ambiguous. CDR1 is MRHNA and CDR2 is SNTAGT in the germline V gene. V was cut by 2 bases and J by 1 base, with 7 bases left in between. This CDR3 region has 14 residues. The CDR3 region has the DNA TGTGCCAGCAGTGACGGCGGAGGCACAGATACGCAGTATTTT. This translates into CASSDGGGTDTQYF.

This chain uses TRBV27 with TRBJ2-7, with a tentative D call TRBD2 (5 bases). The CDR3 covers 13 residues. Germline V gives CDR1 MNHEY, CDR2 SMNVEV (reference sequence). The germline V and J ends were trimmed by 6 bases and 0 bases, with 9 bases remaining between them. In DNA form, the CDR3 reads TGTGCCAGCAGCCCGGGGTTCTCCTACGAGCAGTACTTC. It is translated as CASSPGFSYEQYF.

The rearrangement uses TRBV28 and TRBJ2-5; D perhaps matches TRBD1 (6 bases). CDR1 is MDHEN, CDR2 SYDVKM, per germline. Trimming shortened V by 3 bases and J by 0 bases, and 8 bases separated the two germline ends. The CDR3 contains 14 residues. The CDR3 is CASSFRGYQETQYF. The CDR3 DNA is TGTGCCAGCAGTTTCAGGGGATACCAAGAGACCCAGTACTTC.

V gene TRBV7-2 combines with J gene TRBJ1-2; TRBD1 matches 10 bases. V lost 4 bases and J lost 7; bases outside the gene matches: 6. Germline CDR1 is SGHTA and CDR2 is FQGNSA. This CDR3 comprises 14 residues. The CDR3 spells CASSYPGQGPGYTF. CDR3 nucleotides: TGTGCCAGCAGCTATCCGGGACAGGGGCCTGGCTACACCTTC.

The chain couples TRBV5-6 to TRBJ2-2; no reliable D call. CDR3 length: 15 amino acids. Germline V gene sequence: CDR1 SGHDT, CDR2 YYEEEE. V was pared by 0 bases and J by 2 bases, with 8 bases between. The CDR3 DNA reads TGTGCCAGCAGCTTGGTTATCTCCAACACCGGGGAGCTGTTTTTT. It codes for CASSLVISNTGELFF.

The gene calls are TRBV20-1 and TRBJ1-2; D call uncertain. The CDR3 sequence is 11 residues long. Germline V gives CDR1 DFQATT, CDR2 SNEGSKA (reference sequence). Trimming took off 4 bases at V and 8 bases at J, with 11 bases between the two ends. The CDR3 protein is CSANRFRGYTF. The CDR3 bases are TGCAGTGCTAATCGATTTCGGGGCTACACCTTC.

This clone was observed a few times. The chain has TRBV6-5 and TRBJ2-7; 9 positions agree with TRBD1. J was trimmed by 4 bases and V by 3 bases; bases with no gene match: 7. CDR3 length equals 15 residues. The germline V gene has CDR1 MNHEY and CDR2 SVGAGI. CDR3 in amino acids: CASSYLGTGIYEQYF. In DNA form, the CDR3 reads TGTGCCAGCAGTTATCTCGGGACAGGGATATACGAGCAGTACTTC.

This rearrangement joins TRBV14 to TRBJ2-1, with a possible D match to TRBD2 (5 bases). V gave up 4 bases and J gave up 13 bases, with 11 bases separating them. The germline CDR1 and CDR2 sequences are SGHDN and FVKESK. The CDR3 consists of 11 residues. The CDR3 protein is CASSPGITQFF. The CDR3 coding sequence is TGTGCCAGCAGCCCGGGGATCACCCAGTTCTTC. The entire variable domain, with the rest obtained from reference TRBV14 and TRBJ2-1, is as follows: EAGVTQFPSHSVIEKGQTVTLRCDPISGHDNLYWYRRVMGKEIKFLLHFVKESKQDESGMPNNRFLAERTGGTYSTLKVQPAELEDSGVYFCASSPGITQFFGPGTRLTVL.

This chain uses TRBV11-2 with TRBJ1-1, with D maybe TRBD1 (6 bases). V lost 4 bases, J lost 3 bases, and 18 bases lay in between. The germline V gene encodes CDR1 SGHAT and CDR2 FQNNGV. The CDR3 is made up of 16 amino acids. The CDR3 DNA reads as TGTGCCAGCAGCTCTAGTCTGCTGGACAGAGACACTGAAGCTTTCTTT. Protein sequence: CASSSSLLDRDTEAFF.

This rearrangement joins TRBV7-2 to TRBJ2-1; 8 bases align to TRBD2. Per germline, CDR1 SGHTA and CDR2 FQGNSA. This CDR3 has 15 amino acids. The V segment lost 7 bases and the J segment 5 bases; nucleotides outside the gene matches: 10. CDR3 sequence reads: CASTTPGLVHNEQFF. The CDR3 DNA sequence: TGTGCCAGCACCACGCCGGGACTAGTACACAATGAGCAGTTCTTC.

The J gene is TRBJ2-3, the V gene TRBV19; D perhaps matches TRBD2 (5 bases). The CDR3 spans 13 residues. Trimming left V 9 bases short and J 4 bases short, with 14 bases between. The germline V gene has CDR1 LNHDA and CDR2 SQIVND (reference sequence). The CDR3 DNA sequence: TGTGCCAGCAGAGGGAGAACCCCAGATACGCAGTATTTT. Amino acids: CASRGRTPDTQYF.

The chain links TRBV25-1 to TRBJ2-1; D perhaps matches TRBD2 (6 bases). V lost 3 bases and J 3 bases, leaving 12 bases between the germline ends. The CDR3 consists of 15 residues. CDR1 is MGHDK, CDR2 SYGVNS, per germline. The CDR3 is CASSEYGGVYNEQFF. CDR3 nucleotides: TGTGCCAGCAGTGAGTACGGGGGTGTCTACAATGAGCAGTTCTTC.

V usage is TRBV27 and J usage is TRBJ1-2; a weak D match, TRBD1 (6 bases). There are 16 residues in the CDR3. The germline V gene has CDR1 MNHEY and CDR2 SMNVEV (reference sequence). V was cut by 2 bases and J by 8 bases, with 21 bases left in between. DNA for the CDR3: TGTGCCAGCAGTTTAACTCTCCCGGGGGGCGCCGGAGGCTACACCTTC. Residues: CASSLTLPGGAGGYTF.

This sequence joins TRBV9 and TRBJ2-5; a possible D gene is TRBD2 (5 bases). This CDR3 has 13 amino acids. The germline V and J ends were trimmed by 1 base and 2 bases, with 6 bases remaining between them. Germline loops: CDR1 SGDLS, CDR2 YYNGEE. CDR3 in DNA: TGTGCCAGCAGCGTACGAGGGCAAGAGACCCAGTACTTC. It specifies CASSVRGQETQYF.

CDR3 sequence (DNA): TGTGCTAGTGGTTTGGCTTTACCGGGACAGACCTACGAGCAGTACTTC. This encodes CASGLALPGQTYEQYF. The genes are TRBV12-5 and TRBJ2-7, with TRBD1 identical over 7 bases. V lost 1 base to trimming and J lost 2 bases; unmatched junction nucleotides: 8. CDR1 is LGHNT and CDR2 is FRNRAP in the germline V gene. The CDR3 is made up of 16 amino acids.

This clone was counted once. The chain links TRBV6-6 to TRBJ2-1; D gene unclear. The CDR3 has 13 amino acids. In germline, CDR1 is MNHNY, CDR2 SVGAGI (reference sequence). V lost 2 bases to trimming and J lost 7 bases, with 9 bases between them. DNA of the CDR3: TGTGCCAGCAGTTACCGTCCCGAGAATGAGCAGTTCTTC. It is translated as CASSYRPENEQFF.

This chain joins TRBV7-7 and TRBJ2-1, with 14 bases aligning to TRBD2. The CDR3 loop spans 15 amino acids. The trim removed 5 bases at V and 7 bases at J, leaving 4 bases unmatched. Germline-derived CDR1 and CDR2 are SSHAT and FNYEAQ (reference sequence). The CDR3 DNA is TGTGCCAGCAGCCCGGGACTAGCGGGAGTTAATGAGCAGTTCTTC. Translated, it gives CASSPGLAGVNEQFF.

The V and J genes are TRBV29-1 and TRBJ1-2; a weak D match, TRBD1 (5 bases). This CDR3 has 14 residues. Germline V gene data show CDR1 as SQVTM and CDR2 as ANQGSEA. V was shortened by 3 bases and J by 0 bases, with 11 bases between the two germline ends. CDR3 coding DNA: TGCAGCGTTGAGATTAGGGGATCTAACTATGGCTACACCTTC. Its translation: CSVEIRGSNYGYTF.

The CDR3 DNA sequence: TGCGCCAGCAGCTTGCGTGGGACTAGTACCCAAGAGACCCAGTACTTC. It translates to CASSLRGTSTQETQYF. The genes are TRBV5-1 and TRBJ2-5; 8 bases map to TRBD2. J was trimmed by 1 base and V by 1 base; bases with no gene match: 6. The CDR3 is made up of 16 amino acids. From germline, CDR1 is SGHRS and CDR2 YFSETQ.

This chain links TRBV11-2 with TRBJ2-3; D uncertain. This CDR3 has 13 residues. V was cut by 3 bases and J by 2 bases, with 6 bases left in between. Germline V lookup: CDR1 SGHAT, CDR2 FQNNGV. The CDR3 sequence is CASSFFYTDTQYF. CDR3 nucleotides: TGTGCCAGCAGCTTTTTTTACACAGATACGCAGTATTTT.

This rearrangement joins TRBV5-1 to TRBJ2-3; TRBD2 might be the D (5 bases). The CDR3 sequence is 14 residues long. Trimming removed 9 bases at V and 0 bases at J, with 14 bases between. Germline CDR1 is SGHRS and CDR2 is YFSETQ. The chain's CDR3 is CATGLAGSTDTQYF. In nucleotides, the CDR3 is TGCGCCACGGGGTTAGCCGGAAGCACAGATACGCAGTATTTT.

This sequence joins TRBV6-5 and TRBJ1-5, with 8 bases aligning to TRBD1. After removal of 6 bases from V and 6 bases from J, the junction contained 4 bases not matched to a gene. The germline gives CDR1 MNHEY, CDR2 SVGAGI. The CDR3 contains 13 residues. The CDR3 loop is CASSLTGAQPQHF. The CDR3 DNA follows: TGTGCCAGCAGCCTGACAGGGGCTCAGCCCCAGCATTTT.

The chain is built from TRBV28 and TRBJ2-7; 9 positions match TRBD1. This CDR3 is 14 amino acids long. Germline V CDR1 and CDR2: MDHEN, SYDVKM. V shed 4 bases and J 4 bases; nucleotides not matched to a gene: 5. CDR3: CASSWTGDKYEQYF. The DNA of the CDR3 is TGTGCCAGCAGTTGGACAGGGGATAAGTACGAGCAGTACTTC.

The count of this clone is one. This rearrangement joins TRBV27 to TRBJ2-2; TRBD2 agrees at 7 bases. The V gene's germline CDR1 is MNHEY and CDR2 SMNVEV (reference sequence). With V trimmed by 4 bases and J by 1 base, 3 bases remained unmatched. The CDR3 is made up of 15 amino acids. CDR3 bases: TGTGCCAGCAGTTCCCTAGCGGAGAACACCGGGGAGCTGTTTTTT. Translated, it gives CASSSLAENTGELFF.

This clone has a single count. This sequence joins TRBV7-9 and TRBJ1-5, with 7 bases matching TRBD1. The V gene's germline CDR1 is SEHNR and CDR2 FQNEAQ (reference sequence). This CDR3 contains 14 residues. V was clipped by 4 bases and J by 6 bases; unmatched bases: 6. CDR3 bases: TGTGCCAGCAGCTCTCCCGGGGACAGTCAGCCCCAGCATTTT. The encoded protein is CASSSPGDSQPQHF.

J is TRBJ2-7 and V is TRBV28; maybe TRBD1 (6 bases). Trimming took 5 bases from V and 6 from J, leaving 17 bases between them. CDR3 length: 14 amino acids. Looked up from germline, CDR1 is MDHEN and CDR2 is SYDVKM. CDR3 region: CASSQQGSKREQYF. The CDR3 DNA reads TGTGCCAGCAGTCAACAGGGTTCAAAGCGCGAGCAGTACTTC.

CDR3 sequence (DNA): TGTGCCAGCACCCTCAGAGGTTTTAATGAAAAACTGTTTTTT. This codes for CASTLRGFNEKLFF. V is TRBV11-2 and J is TRBJ1-4; D unresolved. V was trimmed by 7 bases and J by 4 bases, leaving 13 bases between them. CDR1 and CDR2 from the germline V gene are SGHAT and FQNNGV. The CDR3 length is 14 residues.

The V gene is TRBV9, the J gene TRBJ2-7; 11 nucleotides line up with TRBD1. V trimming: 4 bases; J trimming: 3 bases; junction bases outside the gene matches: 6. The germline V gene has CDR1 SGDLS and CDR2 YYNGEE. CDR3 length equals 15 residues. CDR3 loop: CASSTTGTGGYEQYF. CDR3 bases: TGTGCCAGCAGCACTACCGGGACAGGGGGCTACGAGCAGTACTTC.

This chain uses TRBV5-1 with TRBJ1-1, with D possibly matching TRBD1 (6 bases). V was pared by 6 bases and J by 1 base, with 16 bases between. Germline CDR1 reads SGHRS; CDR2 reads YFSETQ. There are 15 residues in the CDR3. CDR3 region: CASTLSGTQNTEAFF. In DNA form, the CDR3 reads TGCGCCAGCACCCTTTCCGGGACACAGAACACTGAAGCTTTCTTT.

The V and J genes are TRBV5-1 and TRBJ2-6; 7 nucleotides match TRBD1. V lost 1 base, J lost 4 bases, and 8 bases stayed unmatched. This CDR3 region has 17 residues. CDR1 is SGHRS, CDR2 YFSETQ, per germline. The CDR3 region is CASSLRGDRAGANVLTF. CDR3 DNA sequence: TGCGCCAGCAGCTTGAGAGGTGACAGGGCCGGGGCCAACGTCCTGACTTTC. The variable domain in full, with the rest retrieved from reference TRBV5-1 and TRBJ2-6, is KAGVTQTPRYLIKTRGQQVTLSCSPISGHRSVSWYQQTPGQGLQFLFEYFSETQRNKGNFPGRFSGRQFSNSRSEMNVSTLELGDSALYLCASSLRGDRAGANVLTFGAGSRLTVL.

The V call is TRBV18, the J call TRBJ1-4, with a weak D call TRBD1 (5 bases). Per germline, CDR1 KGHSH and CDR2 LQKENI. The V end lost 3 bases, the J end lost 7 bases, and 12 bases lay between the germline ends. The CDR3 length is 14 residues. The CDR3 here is CASSPPSGGEKLFF. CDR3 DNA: TGTGCCAGCTCACCTCCCTCGGGGGGTGAAAAACTGTTTTTT.